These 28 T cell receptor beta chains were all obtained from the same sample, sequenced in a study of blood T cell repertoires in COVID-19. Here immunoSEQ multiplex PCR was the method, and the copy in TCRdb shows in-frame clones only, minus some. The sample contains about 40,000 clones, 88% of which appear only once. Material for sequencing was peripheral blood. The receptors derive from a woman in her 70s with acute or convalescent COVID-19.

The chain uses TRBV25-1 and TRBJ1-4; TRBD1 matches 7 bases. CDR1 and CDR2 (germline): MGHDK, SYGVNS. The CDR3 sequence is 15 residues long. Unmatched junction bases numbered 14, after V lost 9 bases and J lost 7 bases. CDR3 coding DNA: TGTGCCAGTCTCAAGGGGGCAGGGCCGGGTGAAAAACTGTTTTTT. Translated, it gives CASLKGAGPGEKLFF.

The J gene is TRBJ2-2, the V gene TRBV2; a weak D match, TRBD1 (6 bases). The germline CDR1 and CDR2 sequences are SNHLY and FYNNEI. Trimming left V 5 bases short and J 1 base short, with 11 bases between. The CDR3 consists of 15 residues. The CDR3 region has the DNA TGTGCCAGCAGTCAACAGGGCATGAACACCGGGGAGCTGTTTTTT. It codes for CASSQQGMNTGELFF.

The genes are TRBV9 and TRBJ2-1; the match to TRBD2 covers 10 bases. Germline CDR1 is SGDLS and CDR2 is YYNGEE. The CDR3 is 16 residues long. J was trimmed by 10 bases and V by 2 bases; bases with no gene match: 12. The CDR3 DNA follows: TGTGCCAGCAGCGTTGCTGGACTAGCGGAGGGCACAGAGCAGTTCTTC. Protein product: CASSVAGLAEGTEQFF.

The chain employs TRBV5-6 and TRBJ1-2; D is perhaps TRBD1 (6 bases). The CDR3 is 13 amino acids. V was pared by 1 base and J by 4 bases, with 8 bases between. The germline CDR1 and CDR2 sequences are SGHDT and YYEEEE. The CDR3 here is CASSLLDSYGYTF. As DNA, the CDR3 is TGTGCCAGCAGCTTGCTGGACAGCTATGGCTACACCTTC.

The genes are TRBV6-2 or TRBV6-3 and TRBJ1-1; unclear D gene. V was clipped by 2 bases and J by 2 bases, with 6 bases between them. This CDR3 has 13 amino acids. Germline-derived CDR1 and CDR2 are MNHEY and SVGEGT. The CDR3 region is CASSYRGNTEAFF. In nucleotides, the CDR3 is TGTGCCAGCAGTTACCGGGGAAACACTGAAGCTTTCTTT.

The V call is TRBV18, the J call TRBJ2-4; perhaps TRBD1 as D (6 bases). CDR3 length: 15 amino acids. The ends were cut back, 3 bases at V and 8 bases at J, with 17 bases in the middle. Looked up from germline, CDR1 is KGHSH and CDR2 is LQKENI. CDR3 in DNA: TGTGCCAGCTCACCCCCGGGACAACCAAAAGACATTCAGTACTTC. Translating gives CASSPPGQPKDIQYF. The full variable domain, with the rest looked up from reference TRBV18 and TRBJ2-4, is NAGVMQNPRHLVRRRGQEARLRCSPMKGHSHVYWYRQLPEEGLKFMVYLQKENIIDESGMPKERFSAEFPKEGPSILRIQQVVRGDSAAYFCASSPPGQPKDIQYFGAGTRLSVL.

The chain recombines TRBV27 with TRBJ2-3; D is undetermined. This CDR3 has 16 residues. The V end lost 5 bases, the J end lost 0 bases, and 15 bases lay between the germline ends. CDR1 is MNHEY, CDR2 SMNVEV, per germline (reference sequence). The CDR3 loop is CASSETTPISTDTQYF. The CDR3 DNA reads TGTGCCAGCAGTGAAACGACACCTATAAGCACAGATACGCAGTATTTT.

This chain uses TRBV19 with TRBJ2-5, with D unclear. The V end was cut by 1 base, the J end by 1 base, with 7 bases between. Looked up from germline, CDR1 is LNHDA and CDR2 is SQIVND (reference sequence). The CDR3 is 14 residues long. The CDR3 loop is CASSIGAVQETQYF. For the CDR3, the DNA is TGTGCCAGTAGTATAGGGGCAGTCCAAGAGACCCAGTACTTC.

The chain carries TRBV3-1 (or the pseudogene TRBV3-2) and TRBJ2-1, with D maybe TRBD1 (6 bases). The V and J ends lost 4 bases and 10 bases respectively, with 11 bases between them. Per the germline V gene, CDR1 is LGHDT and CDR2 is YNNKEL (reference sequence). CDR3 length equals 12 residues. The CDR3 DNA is TGTGCCAGCAGCCCACAGGGCGGAGAGCAGTTCTTC. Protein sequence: CASSPQGGEQFF.

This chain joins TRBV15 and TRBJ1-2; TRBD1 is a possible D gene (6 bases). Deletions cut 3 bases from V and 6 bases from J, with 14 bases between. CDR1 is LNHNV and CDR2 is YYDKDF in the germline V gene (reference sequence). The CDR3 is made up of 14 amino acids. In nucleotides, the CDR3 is TGTGCCACCAGCAGGCCGCAGGGGATGGATGGCTACACCTTC. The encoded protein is CATSRPQGMDGYTF.

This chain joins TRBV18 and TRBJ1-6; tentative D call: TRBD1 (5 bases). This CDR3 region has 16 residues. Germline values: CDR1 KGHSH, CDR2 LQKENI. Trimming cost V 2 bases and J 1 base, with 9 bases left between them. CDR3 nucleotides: TGTGCCAGCTCACCATTTGCAGGGTCCTATAATTCACCCCTCCACTTT. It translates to CASSPFAGSYNSPLHF.

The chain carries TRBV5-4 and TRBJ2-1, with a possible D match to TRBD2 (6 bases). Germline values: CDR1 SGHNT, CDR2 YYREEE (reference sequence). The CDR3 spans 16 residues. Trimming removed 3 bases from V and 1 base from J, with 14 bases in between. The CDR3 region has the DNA TGTGCCAGCAGCTCGGCCGGGAGTGAGTCCTACAATGAGCAGTTCTTC. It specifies CASSSAGSESYNEQFF.

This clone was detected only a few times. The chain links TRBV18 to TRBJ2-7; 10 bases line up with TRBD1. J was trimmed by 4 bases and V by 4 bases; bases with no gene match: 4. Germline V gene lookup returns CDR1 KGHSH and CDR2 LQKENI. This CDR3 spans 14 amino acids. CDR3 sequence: CASSRDRGEYEQYV. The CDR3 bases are TGTGCCAGCTCACGGGACAGGGGAGAATACGAGCAGTACGTC.

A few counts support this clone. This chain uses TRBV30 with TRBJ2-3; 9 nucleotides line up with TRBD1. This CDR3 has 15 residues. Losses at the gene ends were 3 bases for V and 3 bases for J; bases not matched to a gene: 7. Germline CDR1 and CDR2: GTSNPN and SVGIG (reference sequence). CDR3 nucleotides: TGTGCCTGGAGCGTCGGTGGGACAGGGACAGATACGCAGTATTTT. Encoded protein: CAWSVGGTGTDTQYF.

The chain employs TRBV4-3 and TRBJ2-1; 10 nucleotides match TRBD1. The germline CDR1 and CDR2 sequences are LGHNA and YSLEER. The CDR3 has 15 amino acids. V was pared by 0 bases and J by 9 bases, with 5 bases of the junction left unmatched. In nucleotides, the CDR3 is TGCGCCAGCAGCCAAGAGGGACAGGGGTATGCTGAGCAGTTCTTC. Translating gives CASSQEGQGYAEQFF.

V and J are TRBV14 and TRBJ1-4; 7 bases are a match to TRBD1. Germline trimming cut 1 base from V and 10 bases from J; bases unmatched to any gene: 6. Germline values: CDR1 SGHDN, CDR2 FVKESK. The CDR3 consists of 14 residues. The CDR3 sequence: CASSQGLQGGKLFF. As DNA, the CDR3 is TGTGCCAGCAGCCAAGGACTGCAGGGGGGAAAACTGTTTTTT.

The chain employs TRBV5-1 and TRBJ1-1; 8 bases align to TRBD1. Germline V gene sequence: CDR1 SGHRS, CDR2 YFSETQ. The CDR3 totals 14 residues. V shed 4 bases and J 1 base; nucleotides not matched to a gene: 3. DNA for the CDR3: TGCGCCAGCAGCGCCGACAGGGGGAACACTGAAGCTTTCTTT. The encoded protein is CASSADRGNTEAFF.

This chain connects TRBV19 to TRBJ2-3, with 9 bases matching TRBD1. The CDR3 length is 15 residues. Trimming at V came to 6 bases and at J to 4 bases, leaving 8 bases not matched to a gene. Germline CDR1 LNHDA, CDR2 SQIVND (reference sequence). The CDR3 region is CASSPGTGYADTQYF. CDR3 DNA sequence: TGTGCCAGTAGCCCCGGGACAGGGTACGCAGATACGCAGTATTTT.

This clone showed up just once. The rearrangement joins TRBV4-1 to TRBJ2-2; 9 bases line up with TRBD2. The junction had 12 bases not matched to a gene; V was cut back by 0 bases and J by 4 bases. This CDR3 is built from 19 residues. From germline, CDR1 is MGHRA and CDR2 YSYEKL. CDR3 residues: CASSQDWSRGGAGTGELFF. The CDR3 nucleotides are TGCGCCAGCAGCCAAGATTGGTCGCGCGGGGGGGCAGGCACCGGGGAGCTGTTTTTT.

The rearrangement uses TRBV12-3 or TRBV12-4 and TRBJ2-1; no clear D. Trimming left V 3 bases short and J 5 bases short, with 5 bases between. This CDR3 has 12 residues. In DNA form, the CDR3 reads TGTGCCAGCAGTTTCGGTGACAATGAGCAGTTCTTC. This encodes CASSFGDNEQFF.

The CDR3 spells CASSLGGTGSYEQYV. The CDR3 DNA reads TGCGCCAGCAGCTTGGGAGGGACAGGCTCCTACGAGCAGTACGTC. The chain has TRBV5-1 and TRBJ2-7; 8 bases match TRBD1. The germline V gene has CDR1 SGHRS and CDR2 YFSETQ. The CDR3 sequence is 15 residues long. The junction had 2 bases not matched to a gene; V was cut back by 0 bases and J by 0 bases.

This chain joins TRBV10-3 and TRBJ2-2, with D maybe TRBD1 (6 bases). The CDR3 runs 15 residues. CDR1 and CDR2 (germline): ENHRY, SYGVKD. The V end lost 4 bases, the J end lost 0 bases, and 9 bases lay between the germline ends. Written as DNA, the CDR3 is TGTGCCATCAGTGCGACAGGAGCGAACACCGGGGAGCTGTTTTTT. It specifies CAISATGANTGELFF.

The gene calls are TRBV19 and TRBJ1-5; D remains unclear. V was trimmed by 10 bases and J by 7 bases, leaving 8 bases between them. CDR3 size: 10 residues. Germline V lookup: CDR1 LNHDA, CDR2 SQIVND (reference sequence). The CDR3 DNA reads TGTGCCACCGGAGGGCAGCCCCAGCATTTT. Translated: CATGGQPQHF. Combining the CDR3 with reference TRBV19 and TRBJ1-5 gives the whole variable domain DGGITQSPKYLFRKEGQNVTLSCEQNLNHDAMYWYRQDPGQGLRLIYYSQIVNDFQKGDIAEGYSVSREKKESFPLTVTSAQKNPTAFYLCATGGQPQHFGDGTRLSIL.

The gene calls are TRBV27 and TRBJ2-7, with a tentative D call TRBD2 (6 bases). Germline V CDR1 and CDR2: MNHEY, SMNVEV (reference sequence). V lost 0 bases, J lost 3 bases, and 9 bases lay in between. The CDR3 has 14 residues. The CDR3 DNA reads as TGTGCCAGCAGTTTATCGCGGGGCAACTACGAGCAGTACGTC. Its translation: CASSLSRGNYEQYV.

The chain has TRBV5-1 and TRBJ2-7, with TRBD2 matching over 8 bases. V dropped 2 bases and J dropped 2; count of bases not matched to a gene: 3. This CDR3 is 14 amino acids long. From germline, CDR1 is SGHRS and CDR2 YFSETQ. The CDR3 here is CASSLASGPYEQYV. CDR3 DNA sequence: TGCGCCAGCAGCTTAGCTAGCGGGCCCTACGAGCAGTACGTC.

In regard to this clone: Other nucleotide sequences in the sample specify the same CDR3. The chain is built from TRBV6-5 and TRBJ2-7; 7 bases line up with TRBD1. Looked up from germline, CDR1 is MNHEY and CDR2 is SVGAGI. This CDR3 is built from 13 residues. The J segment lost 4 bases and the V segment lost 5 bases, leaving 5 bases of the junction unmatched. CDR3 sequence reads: CASSRDRGYEQYV. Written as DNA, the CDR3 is TGTGCCAGCAGTCGGGACAGAGGATACGAGCAGTACGTC.

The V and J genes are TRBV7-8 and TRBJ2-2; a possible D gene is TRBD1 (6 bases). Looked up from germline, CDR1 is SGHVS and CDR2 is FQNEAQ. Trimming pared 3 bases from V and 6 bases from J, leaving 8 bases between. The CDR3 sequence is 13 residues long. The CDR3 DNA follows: TGTGCCAGCAGCTTGGGGGCCTCCGGGGAGCTGTTTTTT. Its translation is CASSLGASGELFF. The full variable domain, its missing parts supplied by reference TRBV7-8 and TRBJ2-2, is GAGVSQSPRYKVAKRGQDVALRCDPISGHVSLFWYQQALGQGPEFLTYFQNEAQLDKSGLPSDRFFAERPEGSVSTLKIQRTQQEDSAVYLCASSLGASGELFFGEGSRLTVL.

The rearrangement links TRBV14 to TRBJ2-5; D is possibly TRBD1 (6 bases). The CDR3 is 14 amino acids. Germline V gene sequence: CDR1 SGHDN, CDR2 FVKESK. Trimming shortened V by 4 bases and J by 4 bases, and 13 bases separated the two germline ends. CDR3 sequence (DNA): TGTGCCAGCAGCCGAGGACAGATTTTAGAGACCCAGTACTTC. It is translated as CASSRGQILETQYF. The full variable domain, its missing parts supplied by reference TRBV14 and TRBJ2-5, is EAGVTQFPSHSVIEKGQTVTLRCDPISGHDNLYWYRRVMGKEIKFLLHFVKESKQDESGMPNNRFLAERTGGTYSTLKVQPAELEDSGVYFCASSRGQILETQYFGPGTRLLVL.